Listed below are T cell receptor beta chains from one sample, sequenced in a study of blood T cell repertoires in COVID-19. TCRdb keeps only in-frame clones here, not all; method: immunoSEQ multiplex PCR. Of about 230,000 clones listed, roughly 80% were seen once; the top ten hold 4% to 5.5%. Material for sequencing was peripheral blood. The receptors were gathered from a man in his forties or fifties with active or convalescent COVID-19. Both conserved end residues are part of each CDR3. A D gene is named only where the DNA matches it firmly. Part of the rows lack a size; the others show once, few, many or a class for expanded clones.

CDR3nt	CDR3aa	j_gene	d_gene	abundance	v_gene
TGTGCCAGCAGCCAAGAGAGGAGGGGTAATGAAAAACTGTTTTTT	CASSQERRGNEKLFF	TRBJ1-4	.	.	TRBV4-2
TGTGCCAGCAGTTTGGACGACAGGTCAAGAGTCTATGGCTACACCTTC	CASSLDDRSRVYGYTF	TRBJ1-2	.	.	TRBV28
TGTGCCAGCAGCAAGATCGCCAGGGAATCGGACACTGAAGCTTTCTTT	CASSKIARESDTEAFF	TRBJ1-1	.	.	TRBV21-1
TGTGCCAGCAGGCCGACAGGGGGCCACGAGCAGTACTTC	CASRPTGGHEQYF	TRBJ2-7	TRBD1	few	TRBV2
TGTGCCAGCACCATGGACAGGGTTTCACCCCTCCACTTT	CASTMDRVSPLHF	TRBJ1-6	TRBD1	.	TRBV5-4
TGTGCCAGCAGTTTGGCAGGGGGCTACGAGCAGTACTTC	CASSLAGGYEQYF	TRBJ2-7	TRBD1	.	TRBV27
TGTGCCAGCAGCCAGGGGGTGAGGGACACTGAAGCTTTCTTT	CASSQGVRDTEAFF	TRBJ1-1	TRBD1	.	TRBV11-2
TGTGCCAGTAGTAACGGACTAGCGGGCCAAGAGACCCAGTACTTC	CASSNGLAGQETQYF	TRBJ2-5	TRBD2	once	TRBV19
TGTGCCTGGAGTCCGGGACAGGGGTACTCACCCCTCCACTTT	CAWSPGQGYSPLHF	TRBJ1-6	TRBD1	.	TRBV30
TGTGCCAGCAGCGCCGGACAGGGTAGGCAAGAGACCCAGTACTTC	CASSAGQGRQETQYF	TRBJ2-5	TRBD1	.	TRBV2
TGTGCCACCAGTGATTTGTACGGTCGCGCCTACAATGAGCAGTTCTTC	CATSDLYGRAYNEQFF	TRBJ2-1	.	.	TRBV24-1
TGTGCCAGCAGCCCGTGGACAGGCCCCTATGGCTACACCTTC	CASSPWTGPYGYTF	TRBJ1-2	TRBD1	.	TRBV7-9
TGTGCCAGCAGCTACCGGAGCGGGGAGGGCGGGGAGCTGTTTTTT	CASSYRSGEGGELFF	TRBJ2-2	TRBD2	.	TRBV11-3
TGTGCCAGCAGTGAAGGACTAGCGGGGAACTACGAGCAGTACTTC	CASSEGLAGNYEQYF	TRBJ2-7	TRBD2	.	TRBV2
TGTGCCAGCAGCTGGGCTCCGGGGGGTCCAGAGACCCAGTACTTC	CASSWAPGGPETQYF	TRBJ2-5	TRBD2	few	TRBV5-6
TGTGCCAGCAGCTTGTACAGGAACACCGGGGAGCTGTTTTTT	CASSLYRNTGELFF	TRBJ2-2	.	.	TRBV11-3
TGTGCCAGCAGCTCCTTAGCGGGGATTAATTATGAGCAGTTCTTC	CASSSLAGINYEQFF	TRBJ2-1	TRBD2	.	TRBV3-1/TRBV3-2
TGTGCCAGCTCACCTGGGACAGGGAGTTACGAGCAGTACTTC	CASSPGTGSYEQYF	TRBJ2-7	TRBD1	.	TRBV18
TGTGCCAGCGGTCGGACTAGCGGGGGCCTCTACGAGCAGTACTTC	CASGRTSGGLYEQYF	TRBJ2-7	TRBD2	.	TRBV7-6
TGCAGCGTTCTACAGGGAAATGAGCAGTTCTTC	CSVLQGNEQFF	TRBJ2-1	.	.	TRBV29-1
TGTGCCAGTAGTCCTATAGGGACAGGGGGTAAAGAAAAACTGTTTTTT	CASSPIGTGGKEKLFF	TRBJ1-4	TRBD1	.	TRBV19
TGTGCCAGCAGCCTCCGAACGGGACAGGGAATTACTGGGGCCAACGTCCTGACTTTC	CASSLRTGQGITGANVLTF	TRBJ2-6	TRBD1	.	TRBV2
TGTGCCAGCAGCTTGGTACTAGCGGGGGGTTTCACAGATACGCAGTATTTT	CASSLVLAGGFTDTQYF	TRBJ2-3	TRBD2	.	TRBV5-6
TGTGCCAGCAGTGATACAGGGGGGAACACTGAAGCTTTCTTT	CASSDTGGNTEAFF	TRBJ1-1	TRBD1	.	TRBV6-1
TGTGCCAGTGCCCTGGACAGGGGGCGGGGCACTGAAGCTTTCTTT	CASALDRGRGTEAFF	TRBJ1-1	TRBD1	.	TRBV6-5
TGTGCCAGCAGCTTAGGGACAGGGCCCGCCTCTGAAGCTTTCTTT	CASSLGTGPASEAFF	TRBJ1-1	TRBD1	once	TRBV7-6
TGTGCCAGCAGCTTAGGGAGCGGTGCAGGACAGCCTTACAATGAGCAGTTCTTC	CASSLGSGAGQPYNEQFF	TRBJ2-1	.	.	TRBV7-2
TGTGCCAGCAGGTCAGGGCTCCCGGGGGACTATGGCTACACCTTC	CASRSGLPGDYGYTF	TRBJ1-2	.	.	TRBV5-5
TGTGCCTGGAGTGTGGGACAAGCTGAGCAGTTCTTC	CAWSVGQAEQFF	TRBJ2-1	.	.	TRBV30
TGTGCCAGCAGCGTAGACCTAGGGGTCTACAATGAGCAGTTCTTC	CASSVDLGVYNEQFF	TRBJ2-1	.	.	TRBV9
TGTGCTATAGGGAGAGAAAGCAATCAGCCCCAGCATTTT	CAIGRESNQPQHF	TRBJ1-5	.	.	TRBV30
TGTGCCAGCAGCTTGTGGGGGGGACAAGTGAACACTGAAGCTTTCTTT	CASSLWGGQVNTEAFF	TRBJ1-1	.	.	TRBV5-8
TGTGCCAGCAGCTCAGCGCCTTCAACGCGGGAGCAGTTCTTC	CASSSAPSTREQFF	TRBJ2-1	.	.	TRBV7-3
TGTGCCAGCAGCAAAGCGCCCCGGACAGGTTATAGCAATCAGCCCCAGCATTTT	CASSKAPRTGYSNQPQHF	TRBJ1-5	.	.	TRBV21-1
TGTGCCAGCAGCTTCGCTGCGGGGGAAGATACGCAGTATTTT	CASSFAAGEDTQYF	TRBJ2-3	TRBD2	.	TRBV7-2
TGCGCCAGCAGCCCCGGACAGGGGGCTGTCGAAGCTTTCTTT	CASSPGQGAVEAFF	TRBJ1-1	TRBD1	.	TRBV5-1
TGCGCCAGCAGCCCAGAGGTAGCGGGGAAACTCAATGAGCAGTTCTTC	CASSPEVAGKLNEQFF	TRBJ2-1	TRBD2	.	TRBV5-1
TGTGCCAGCAGCCTAACGGGGGACCCCTCCTACGAGCAGTACTTC	CASSLTGDPSYEQYF	TRBJ2-7	.	.	TRBV7-2
TGTGCCAGCAGCTTGGAGAGGTCCCTTAATAGCAATCAGCCCCAGCATTTT	CASSLERSLNSNQPQHF	TRBJ1-5	.	.	TRBV5-6
TGTGCCAGCAGCGAAGGGGGGCTAGCGGGTACCTACGAGCAGTACTTC	CASSEGGLAGTYEQYF	TRBJ2-7	TRBD2	.	TRBV5-5
TGTGCCAGCAGGCAACGGGGGGTAGAGAGGTACGAGCAGTACTTC	CASRQRGVERYEQYF	TRBJ2-7	TRBD2	.	TRBV6-5
TGTGCCACCAGCCCGGGGGGTTCCACGGGGGAGCAGTACTTC	CATSPGGSTGEQYF	TRBJ2-7	TRBD2	.	TRBV15
TGTGCCATCAGTGAGTCTTCCGGGGGACGGACCGGGGAGCTGTTTTTT	CAISESSGGRTGELFF	TRBJ2-2	.	few	TRBV10-3
TGTGCCAGCGGGGAGGAGACCCAGTACTTC	CASGEETQYF	TRBJ2-5	.	.	TRBV2
TGCGCCAGCAGCTACTCTTCCAGGATGAACACCGGGGAGCTGTTTTTT	CASSYSSRMNTGELFF	TRBJ2-2	.	.	TRBV5-1
TGTGCCCGCAGGCGCGGGGGGGCGGGCACCGGGGAGCTGTTTTTT	CARRRGGAGTGELFF	TRBJ2-2	TRBD2	.	TRBV9
TGTGCCAGCAGTGAAGAGACAGGGCGACTCTCTGGAAACACCATATATTTT	CASSEETGRLSGNTIYF	TRBJ1-3	TRBD1	.	TRBV25-1
TGCGCCAGCAGAGGTCTTGGGACAGGGGGCTACGAGCAGTACTTC	CASRGLGTGGYEQYF	TRBJ2-7	TRBD1	.	TRBV4-1
TGTGCCAGTAGGGGCGACAGGGAATATTCACCCCTCCACTTT	CASRGDREYSPLHF	TRBJ1-6	TRBD1	.	TRBV19
TGTGCCAGCACGCGGGGGGGTTACACAGATACGCAGTATTTT	CASTRGGYTDTQYF	TRBJ2-3	TRBD2	.	TRBV5-6
TGTGCCTGGGCTAGCGGGGACCCAGATACGCAGTATTTT	CAWASGDPDTQYF	TRBJ2-3	TRBD2	.	TRBV30
TGTGCCACCAGCAGAGTCGCTGCGGGAGTAGGGGCCAACGTCCTGACTTTC	CATSRVAAGVGANVLTF	TRBJ2-6	TRBD2	few	TRBV15
TGTGCCAGCAGCCGGGGGACTAGCGGGGGGTACCAAGAGACCCAGTACTTC	CASSRGTSGGYQETQYF	TRBJ2-5	TRBD2	.	TRBV3-1/TRBV3-2
TGTGCCAGCAGCCAAGATAGAGGAGAATTGGGTTCACCCCTCCACTTT	CASSQDRGELGSPLHF	TRBJ1-6	.	few	TRBV4-2
TGTGCCAGCAGTGAAGTAGGGGGCCGGAATCAGCCCCAGCATTTT	CASSEVGGRNQPQHF	TRBJ1-5	TRBD1	.	TRBV6-1